The present entry profiles one TCR beta chain with its context. This clone appeared a few times. It has no known antigen specificity. No base quality values were provided; no much bigger clone lies one nucleotide off. The data originate from a study of neoadjuvant anti-PD-1 for oral cavity cancer (dated by TCRdb to the early 2020s). At the level of the whole study: Before curative-intent surgical resection, most patients were given three to four biweekly doses of nivolumab at 3 mg/kg. Patients with complete response, partial response or stable disease by RECIST 1.1 were defined as responders, whereas patients with progression were defined as non-responders. Patients without progression received a fourth nivolumab dose around day 43 and underwent definitive surgical resection on days 50-56. An approximately 34% response rate was observed in the parent correlative cohort, in which about a dozen patients were included. What the authors observed across the whole study: The TCR analyses had only three patients in each response group, and the authors called for validation in larger cohorts. After neoadjuvant nivolumab, T cell clonality (Gini index) in PBMCs was significantly higher in non-responders than in responders. A higher pretreatment blood Treg/Th17 ratio correlated with both higher pretreatment blood TCRbeta clonality and lower post-treatment tumor TCRbeta clonality.

Counted from cysteine to phenylalanine, this CDR3 has 14 amino acids. Kept here is only the CDR3 DNA, which spans 42 bases and is read in frame from base 1. CDR1 and CDR2 are drawn from the germline V gene (reference sequence): MNHNY, SVGAGI. The junction carries 11 bases between V and J, which are trimmed by 6 bases and 0 bases respectively. Taken with the paper, the label for time point translates to: before neoadjuvant nivolumab. Patients had been newly diagnosed with stage II-IVA oral cavity squamous cell carcinoma, and no prior systemic or radiation treatment had been given to the patients. Everyone in the cohort had locally advanced, HPV-negative oral cavity squamous cell carcinoma. Peripheral blood mononuclear cells were analyzed directly, without maintenance or expansion in culture. The samples were obtained from a longitudinal correlative study of a single-arm phase II trial testing neoadjuvant nivolumab in oral cavity squamous cell carcinoma. Genomic DNA-based TCRbeta sequencing was performed on subject-matched pre- and post-treatment PBMCs and tumors from three responders and three non-responders. Peripheral blood mononuclear cells were collected before nivolumab treatment and again after treatment, at the time of surgery. The Maxwell RSC DNA from Cells kit was used to extract genomic DNA from PBMCs.

For deep sequencing of PBMC libraries, mostly 450 to 600 ng of input genomic DNA was used, and six replicates were run per sample. The immunoSEQ hsTCRbeta kit was used to prepare TCRbeta libraries according to the manufacturer's instructions. An Illumina NovaSeq 6000 S4 flow cell was used to sequence the final libraries, which had first been combined to 3 nM. As for the original processing: Raw data preprocessing and quality control were performed with the immunoSEQ Analyzer. The analysis was limited to productive rearrangements, and each clonotype was defined by a unique CDR3 amino acid sequence. Using the R package tcR, the researchers computed the Gini-Simpson index as their estimate of repertoire clonality. Gini indices were compared with Student's t test, and associations with tumor size change were assessed by Pearson correlation. In its TCRdb copy, this immuneACCESS table keeps in-frame sequences only and misses some clones. Where compared with another copy, unresolved V genes explain less than half of these, and the others have no known cause. V, J and clone size are those of that table, while D and trimming were read from the DNA. The sample data list 30,000 to 35,000 clones, and around nine tenths of these were observed just once. 3.5% of the sample comes from the top ten.

The rearrangement combines TRBV6-6 with TRBJ1-2, with no confident D gene call. This sequence was found in a person aged 40 to 85 with oral cavity squamous cell carcinoma. The material was PBMCs, obtained before nivolumab (anti-PD-1) treatment. The DNA sequence reads TGTGCCAGCAGCTCCCTGGAAGCTAACTATGGCTACACCTTC. The resulting protein is CASSSLEANYGYTF.